This TCR beta chain was sequenced in a study of persistence of HIV-infected CD4 T cells. The CDR3 sequence is 15 residues long. The V and J ends lost 4 bases and 0 bases respectively, with 11 bases between them. CDR1 and CDR2 from the germline V gene are SGHKS and YYEKEE (reference sequence). The libraries were made with immunoSEQ version 4 in survey mode. Method: immunoSEQ multiplex PCR; TCRdb's copy keeps in-frame clones and lacks some. This repertoire shows about 45,000 clones, about 87% found once; its top ten account for under 0.55%. Nonspecific anti-CD3/anti-CD28 bead stimulation represents the broad CD4+ T cell repertoire. Sorting of responding CD4+ T cells relied on upregulated CD40 ligand together with CD69. On this clone itself: Its target is unknown.

This receptor was identified in an adult woman with HIV who was CMV-seropositive. This sample comprised CD4+ T cells sorted from PBMCs after approximately 19-hour stimulation, obtained from a patient who received antiretroviral therapy. The V and J genes are TRBV5-5 and TRBJ1-5, with a possible D match to TRBD1 (6 bases). For the CDR3, the DNA is TGTGCCAGCAGCCCGACAGGAGATAGCAATCAGCCCCAGCATTTT. Its protein product is CASSPTGDSNQPQHF.